This T cell receptor beta chain is drawn from a study of shared clonotypes between healthy human individuals. This CDR3 region has 16 residues. Germline values: CDR1 MGHRA, CDR2 YSYEKL. V was trimmed by 0 bases and J by 0 bases, leaving 8 bases between them. Sequencing used immunoSEQ multiplex PCR; TCRdb keeps in-frame clones, though not all of them. The table lists hundreds of thousands of clones, 70% to 80% of them singletons. This receptor was taken from a woman aged 40 to 50 in good health. Some clones in this sample may be carry-over from other donors' samples. The sample comprised PBMCs. This chain links TRBV4-1 with TRBJ2-2; D not resolved. The CDR3 protein is CASSQDQPANTGELFF. DNA of the CDR3: TGCGCCAGCAGCCAAGACCAGCCGGCGAACACCGGGGAGCTGTTTTTT.